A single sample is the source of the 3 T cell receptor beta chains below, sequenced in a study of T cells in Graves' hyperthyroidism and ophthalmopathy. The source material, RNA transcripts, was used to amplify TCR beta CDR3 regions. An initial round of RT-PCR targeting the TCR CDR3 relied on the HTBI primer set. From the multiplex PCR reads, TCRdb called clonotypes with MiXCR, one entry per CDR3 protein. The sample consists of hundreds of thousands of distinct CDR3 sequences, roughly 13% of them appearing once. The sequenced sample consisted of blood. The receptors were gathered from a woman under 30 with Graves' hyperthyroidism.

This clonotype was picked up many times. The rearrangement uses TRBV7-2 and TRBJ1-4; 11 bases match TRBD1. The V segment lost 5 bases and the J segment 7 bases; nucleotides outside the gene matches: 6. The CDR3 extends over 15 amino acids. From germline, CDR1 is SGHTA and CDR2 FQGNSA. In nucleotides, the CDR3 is TGTGCCAGCAGCCCCGGGGGGACAGGGGGTGAAAAACTGTTTTTT. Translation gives CASSPGGTGGEKLFF.

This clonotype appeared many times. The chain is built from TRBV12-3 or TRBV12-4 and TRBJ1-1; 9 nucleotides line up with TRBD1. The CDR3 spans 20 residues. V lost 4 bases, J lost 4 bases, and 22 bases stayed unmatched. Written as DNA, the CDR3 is TGTGCCAGCAGTTCGTCCTCCTTCGGACAGGGGACGCCGTTGGGCACTGAAGCTTTCTTT. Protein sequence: CASSSSSFGQGTPLGTEAFF.

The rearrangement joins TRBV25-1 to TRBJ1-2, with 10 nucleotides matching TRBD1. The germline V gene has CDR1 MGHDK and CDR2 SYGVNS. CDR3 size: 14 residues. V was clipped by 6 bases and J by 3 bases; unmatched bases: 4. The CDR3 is CASRGTGEDYGYTF. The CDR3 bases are TGTGCCAGCAGAGGGACAGGGGAGGACTATGGCTACACCTTC.